The 7 T cell receptor beta chains below all came from one sample that was sequenced in a study of cytomegalovirus exposure and HLA in healthy donors. The PCR ran on 60 Vbeta and 13 Jbeta primers. Method: immunoSEQ multiplex PCR; TCRdb's copy keeps in-frame clones and lacks some. The sample lists roughly 190,000 clones, approximately 11% occurring once. What was sequenced was PBMCs. The receptors here all came from a man aged 50 or older in good health and CMV-seropositive.

This sequence joins TRBV18 and TRBJ1-4, with D unclear. The CDR3 totals 11 residues. The germline V gene has CDR1 KGHSH and CDR2 LQKENI. V lost 5 bases and J lost 5, with 3 bases in between. The CDR3 spells CASSSNEKLFF. The CDR3 DNA follows: TGTGCCAGCTCATCGAATGAAAAACTGTTTTTT.

The chain is built from TRBV6-5 and TRBJ1-5; unclear D gene. The germline V gene has CDR1 MNHEY and CDR2 SVGAGI. Trimming removed 4 bases at V and 4 bases at J, with 17 bases between. The CDR3 runs 16 residues. The DNA of the CDR3 is TGTGCCAGCAGTTCCCTCCCGCGGTCCTTAAATCAGCCCCAGCATTTT. As protein: CASSSLPRSLNQPQHF.

This clone was observed a handful of times. The V call is TRBV25-1, the J call TRBJ2-7; 7 bases fit TRBD1. The junction had 3 bases not matched to a gene; V was cut back by 2 bases and J by 2 bases. This CDR3 has 14 amino acids. CDR1 is MGHDK, CDR2 SYGVNS, per germline. The CDR3 nucleotides are TGTGCCAGCAGTGAACCCGGGACAGCCTACGAGCAGTACTTC. Translated, it gives CASSEPGTAYEQYF.

This clone appeared a few times. This chain joins TRBV15 and TRBJ1-5, with D perhaps matching TRBD1 (5 bases). Trimming removed 0 bases at V and 7 bases at J, with 7 bases between. Germline CDR1 and CDR2: LNHNV and YYDKDF (reference sequence). The CDR3 is 13 amino acids. The CDR3 reads CATSRDPGQPQHF. The CDR3 nucleotides read TGTGCCACCAGCAGAGATCCAGGGCAGCCCCAGCATTTT.

The rearrangement joins TRBV6-5 to TRBJ2-5; a possible D gene is TRBD1 (5 bases). CDR1 is MNHEY, CDR2 SVGAGI, per germline. V lost 5 bases and J lost 0, with 7 bases in between. There are 13 residues in the CDR3. CDR3 sequence: CASSRQYQETQYF. CDR3 coding DNA: TGTGCCAGCAGTAGACAGTACCAAGAGACCCAGTACTTC.

The chain is built from TRBV11-3 and TRBJ2-3, with TRBD2 identical over 13 bases. CDR1 and CDR2 (germline): SGHNT, YENEEA. This CDR3 region has 16 residues. J was trimmed by 0 bases and V by 5 bases; bases with no gene match: 2. The CDR3, as DNA: TGTGCCAGCAGCATGGGACTAGCGGGAAGCACAGATACGCAGTATTTT. It codes for CASSMGLAGSTDTQYF.

This chain connects TRBV7-9 to TRBJ1-1; possible D gene TRBD1, 6 bases. From germline, CDR1 is SEHNR and CDR2 FQNEAQ (reference sequence). The CDR3 runs to 12 residues. The V end was cut by 8 bases, the J end by 1 base, with 8 bases between. This CDR3 reads CASADRNTEAFF. Here the CDR3 DNA reads TGTGCCAGCGCGGACAGGAACACTGAAGCTTTCTTT.